This record covers a single TCR beta chain. This sample is drawn from a study of control samples from healthy donors and cancer patients. CDR1 GTSNPN and CDR2 SVGIG come from the germline V gene (reference sequence). V dropped 5 bases and J dropped 4; count of bases not matched to a gene: 5. The CDR3 is made up of 13 amino acids. The method was immunoSEQ multiplex PCR; TCRdb's version includes in-frame clones alone and lacks a portion of them. The repertoire holds 150,000 to 180,000 clones, with around 95% as singletons. This clonotype was sampled from a man aged 40-50 years in good health. What was sequenced was blood. This chain connects TRBV30 to TRBJ1-1, with 9 nucleotides matching TRBD1. CDR3 amino acids: CAWAQGAPTEAFF. CDR3 nucleotides: TGTGCCTGGGCACAGGGGGCGCCCACTGAAGCTTTCTTT.